This T cell receptor (beta chain) was retrieved from a study of blood T cell repertoires in COVID-19. Participants' own reports of clinical history determined their cohort assignment. This clone has a handful of counts. The repertoire was sequenced with immunoSEQ multiplex PCR; TCRdb's copy has only in-frame clones and lacks some. The sample holds hundreds of thousands of clones, roughly 89% seen once. The sequenced sample was PBMCs or T cells enriched from blood (not recorded which). The receptor comes from a man aged 35-49 years who had recovered from COVID-19.

The CDR3 nucleotides are TGTGCCAGTAGCGACTGGGACAGGGCGAACACTGAAGCTTTCTTT. It translates to CASSDWDRANTEAFF. The genes are TRBV19 and TRBJ1-1; 9 bases map to TRBD1. The CDR3 has 15 residues. The V gene end was trimmed by 6 bases and the J gene end by 1 base; junction bases not matched to a gene: 6. The germline CDR1 and CDR2 sequences are LNHDA and SQIVND (reference sequence).